The text below deals with one TCR beta chain. Its antigen is not identified. Possible read error: a much larger clone is one base away. In germline, CDR1 is SGHAT, CDR2 FQNNGV. Trimming cost V 0 bases and J 5 bases, with 17 bases left between them. The CDR3 extends over 17 amino acids. The record originates from a study of glioma-infiltrating T cells. Regarding the study as a whole: Very few CDR3 sequences were shared between tissue and blood. Non-neoplastic patients had below-expected tissue-blood divergence, while all gliomas exceeded expectation.

Amplification of TCR alpha and beta CDR3 regions from RNA used iRepertoire nested multiplex PCR. One-step reverse transcription and amplification started from approximately 100-400 ng of tissue mRNA or PBMC total RNA. TCRdb passed the multiplex PCR reads through MiXCR, listing each CDR3 protein once. The repertoire holds approximately 40,000 distinct CDR3 sequences, with around 24% as singletons. The receptor comes from a human donor with low-grade glioma or glioblastoma, undergoing nonglioma brain surgery, or in good health (not recorded which). V is TRBV11-2 and J is TRBJ2-1; D is unclear. Sequencing was performed on glioma tissue, nonneoplastic brain tissue, or PBMCs (not recorded which). Here the CDR3 reads CASSLDVSLGANNEQFF. CDR3 sequence (DNA): TGTGCCAGCAGCTTAGATGTGTCGCTAGGCGCCAACAATGAGCAGTTCTTC.